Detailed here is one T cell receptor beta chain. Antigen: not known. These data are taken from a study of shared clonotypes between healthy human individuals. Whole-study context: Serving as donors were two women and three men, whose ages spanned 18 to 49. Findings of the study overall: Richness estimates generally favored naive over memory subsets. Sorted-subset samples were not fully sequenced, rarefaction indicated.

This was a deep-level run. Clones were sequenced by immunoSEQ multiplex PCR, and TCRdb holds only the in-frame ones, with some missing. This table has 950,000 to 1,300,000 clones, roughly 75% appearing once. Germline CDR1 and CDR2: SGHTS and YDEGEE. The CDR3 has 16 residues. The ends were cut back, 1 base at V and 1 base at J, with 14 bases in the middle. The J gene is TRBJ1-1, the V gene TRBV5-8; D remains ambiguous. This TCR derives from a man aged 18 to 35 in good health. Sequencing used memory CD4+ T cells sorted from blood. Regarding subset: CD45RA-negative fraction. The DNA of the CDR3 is TGTGCCAGCAGCTTGCACGGAGGACGGAAGAACACTGAAGCTTTCTTT. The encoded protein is CASSLHGGRKNTEAFF.